Given below is one T cell receptor (beta chain) in context. The antigen is not known. TCRdb redid the calling of the reads with MiXCR, one entry per CDR3 protein. The repertoire holds about 770,000 distinct CDR3 sequences, with just under 30% as singletons. This CDR3 contains 13 residues. V was shortened by 5 bases and J by 6 bases, with 13 bases between the two germline ends. These data originate in a study of T cell repertoires in cytomegalovirus infection. Whole-study context: Alongside well-studied HLA-B-restricted CMV epitopes, recently identified HLA-C-restricted CMV epitopes were also used. Public TCR beta signatures were indicative of both CMV infection and a matching HLA type.

General observations from the study: What dominated the ex vivo response were HLA-C-restricted CMV-specific TCR beta clonotypes.

The chain combines TRBV12-3 or TRBV12-4 with TRBJ2-5, with D unclear. Sequenced material: cultured CD8+ T cells from PBMCs, taken from culture after CMV antigen stimulation. This clonotype was sampled from a human donor in good health (CMV status not recorded). Some clones in this sample may be carry-over from other donors' samples. Here the CDR3 DNA reads TGTGCCAGCAGTCCGTCTCGAACGAAGACCCAGTACTTC. Amino acids: CASSPSRTKTQYF.